One and the same sample provided the 29 T cell receptor beta chains below, sequenced in a study of CD8+ T cells in alopecia areata. Treatment described: oral pan-JAK inhibitor, 5-10 mg twice daily. Reverse transcription of extracted RNA yielded cDNA, which provided the sequencing template. Clones were sequenced by immunoSEQ multiplex PCR, and TCRdb holds only the in-frame ones, with some missing. The profile shows 87,000 or so clones, around three quarters of them singletons. The material sequenced was CD8+ T cells sorted from blood, taken at approximately week 42, from a patient treated with tofacitinib. Receptors were obtained from a human donor with alopecia areata.

This rearrangement joins TRBV7-8 to TRBJ2-7; 8 bases line up with TRBD1. Trimming removed 2 bases from V and 5 bases from J; junction bases left unmatched: 5. Germline V gene lookup returns CDR1 SGHVS and CDR2 FQNEAQ. This CDR3 is 14 amino acids long. Here the CDR3 reads CASSLRGQVHEQYF. In DNA form, the CDR3 reads TGTGCCAGCAGCTTACGGGGACAGGTACACGAGCAGTACTTC. The full variable domain, rest sourced from reference TRBV7-8 and TRBJ2-7, is GAGVSQSPRYKVAKRGQDVALRCDPISGHVSLFWYQQALGQGPEFLTYFQNEAQLDKSGLPSDRFFAERPEGSVSTLKIQRTQQEDSAVYLCASSLRGQVHEQYFGPGTRLTVT.

V gene TRBV29-1 combines with J gene TRBJ2-3; 10 bases align to TRBD1. The junction had 5 bases not matched to a gene; V was cut back by 4 bases and J by 4 bases. The V gene's germline CDR1 is SQVTM and CDR2 ANQGSEA. The length of the CDR3 is 14 residues. CDR3 sequence (DNA): TGCAGCGTTGTTCCGGGGACAGGGGCAGATACGCAGTATTTT. Translated: CSVVPGTGADTQYF.

This chain uses TRBV27 with TRBJ1-2; D gene uncertain. Germline V lookup: CDR1 MNHEY, CDR2 SMNVEV (reference sequence). There are 10 residues in the CDR3. V gave up 8 bases and J gave up 8 bases, with 9 bases separating them. CDR3 in amino acids: CASAPIGYTF. The CDR3 coding sequence is TGTGCCAGCGCTCCGATCGGCTACACCTTC.

The chain combines TRBV29-1 with TRBJ1-2, with D possibly matching TRBD1 (5 bases). V lost 3 bases and J 5 bases, leaving 13 bases between the germline ends. The CDR3 has 13 amino acids. The germline gives CDR1 SQVTM, CDR2 ANQGSEA. CDR3 DNA: TGCAGCGTTGACGACAGCCCGGGATATGGCTACACCTTC. Translation: CSVDDSPGYGYTF.

The chain joins TRBV19 to TRBJ2-1; 7 bases align to TRBD2. V was pared by 3 bases and J by 3 bases, with 2 bases of the junction left unmatched. Per the germline V gene, CDR1 is LNHDA and CDR2 is SQIVND (reference sequence). The CDR3 is made up of 14 amino acids. DNA of the CDR3: TGTGCCAGTAGTATTCGGGGGGACTACAATGAGCAGTTCTTC. It codes for CASSIRGDYNEQFF.

The V and J genes are TRBV29-1 and TRBJ2-7; 11 bases match TRBD1. The CDR3 runs 15 residues. Per the germline V gene, CDR1 is SQVTM and CDR2 is ANQGSEA. V gave up 4 bases and J gave up 5 bases; unmatched junction bases: 10. The CDR3 region has the DNA TGCAGCGTTGGAGGGGTGGACAGGGGGCTGGACGAGCAGTACTTC. This sequence encodes CSVGGVDRGLDEQYF.

This clone was observed a few times. V gene TRBV28 combines with J gene TRBJ2-4; D may match TRBD1 or TRBD2 (5 bases each). The ends were cut back, 2 bases at V and 13 bases at J, with 24 bases in the middle. CDR1 and CDR2 from the germline V gene are MDHEN and SYDVKM. The CDR3 has 16 residues. The CDR3 DNA follows: TGTGCCAGCAGTTTAAGAGCAGGGAGAAATTTTATCACGCAGTACTTC. This gives the protein CASSLRAGRNFITQYF.

This clone was seen only a few times. The genes are TRBV19 and TRBJ1-1, with D unresolved. This CDR3 has 12 amino acids. Germline CDR1 is LNHDA and CDR2 is SQIVND (reference sequence). V shed 1 base and J shed 8 bases, with 8 bases lying between them. CDR3 in DNA: TGTGCCAGTAGTATAGGCGTCTTCGAAGCTTTCTTT. As protein: CASSIGVFEAFF.

This chain joins TRBV6-1 and TRBJ2-1; the D gene is possibly TRBD1 (6 bases). V was trimmed by 6 bases and J by 2 bases, leaving 11 bases between them. Germline V lookup: CDR1 MNHNS, CDR2 SASEGT. The CDR3 is made up of 14 amino acids. CDR3 sequence reads: CASRLRDTYNEQFF. The CDR3 nucleotides are TGTGCCAGCAGACTCCGGGACACCTACAATGAGCAGTTCTTC.

This clone was observed a handful of times. The chain joins TRBV14 to TRBJ1-2; 10 bases align to TRBD1. Per the germline V gene, CDR1 is SGHDN and CDR2 is FVKESK. V lost 4 bases and J lost 5; bases outside the gene matches: 4. CDR3 length: 14 residues. The CDR3 DNA reads as TGTGCCAGCAGCCCGGGGACAGGGGTGTATGGCTACACCTTC. Amino acid sequence: CASSPGTGVYGYTF.

The rearrangement joins TRBV2 to TRBJ1-1; 7 bases fit TRBD1. Per germline, CDR1 SNHLY and CDR2 FYNNEI. Trimming took 6 bases from V and 10 from J; bases not matched to a gene: 17. The CDR3 is made up of 15 amino acids. CDR3 amino acids: CASSRGDSYNQRAFF. In nucleotides, the CDR3 is TGTGCCAGCAGCCGAGGGGACAGCTATAACCAAAGAGCTTTCTTT. The full variable domain, completed using reference TRBV2 and TRBJ1-1, is EPEVTQTPSHQVTQMGQEVILRCVPISNHLYFYWYRQILGQKVEFLVSFYNNEISEKSEIFDDQFSVERPDGSNFTLKIRSTKLEDSAMYFCASSRGDSYNQRAFFGQGTRLTVV.

This clone was seen only a few times. This chain uses TRBV27 with TRBJ2-7, with D uncertain. The V and J ends lost 7 bases and 1 base respectively, with 11 bases between them. Germline V gene data show CDR1 as MNHEY and CDR2 as SMNVEV (reference sequence). The CDR3 loop spans 13 amino acids. This chain's CDR3 is CASTPTDSYEQYF. CDR3 DNA sequence: TGTGCCAGCACGCCGACGGATTCCTACGAGCAGTACTTC.

The chain joins TRBV2 to TRBJ2-2; unclear D gene. CDR3 length equals 14 residues. The V end lost 3 bases, the J end lost 2 bases, and 7 bases lay between the germline ends. Germline CDR1 and CDR2: SNHLY and FYNNEI. The CDR3: CASSDGTNTGELFF. The CDR3, as DNA: TGTGCCAGCAGTGATGGCACCAACACCGGGGAGCTGTTTTTT. The whole variable domain, remainder taken from reference TRBV2 and TRBJ2-2, is EPEVTQTPSHQVTQMGQEVILRCVPISNHLYFYWYRQILGQKVEFLVSFYNNEISEKSEIFDDQFSVERPDGSNFTLKIRSTKLEDSAMYFCASSDGTNTGELFFGEGSRLTVL.

This clone was recorded once. The rearrangement joins TRBV7-3 to TRBJ1-5; 7 nucleotides line up with TRBD1. The germline CDR1 and CDR2 sequences are SGHTA and FQGTGA. Unmatched junction bases numbered 6, after V lost 4 bases and J lost 9 bases. CDR3 size: 13 residues. The CDR3 bases are TGTGCCAGCAGCTCCAGACAGGGACTGCCCCAGCATTTT. Translated, it gives CASSSRQGLPQHF.

This clone was seen just once. V usage is TRBV5-1 and J usage is TRBJ2-3, with D possibly TRBD2 on 6 matching bases. The germline gives CDR1 SGHRS, CDR2 YFSETQ. The CDR3 extends over 15 amino acids. The V end was cut by 1 base, the J end by 0 bases, with 9 bases between. The CDR3: CASSLRGLSTDTQYF. CDR3 bases: TGCGCCAGCAGCTTGAGGGGACTTAGCACAGATACGCAGTATTTT.

The chain uses TRBV30 and TRBJ1-2; no reliable D call. Per the germline V gene, CDR1 is GTSNPN and CDR2 is SVGIG (reference sequence). The CDR3 is 10 amino acids. Trimming cost V 7 bases and J 8 bases, with 11 bases left between them. The CDR3 nucleotides read TGTGCCTATGAGGCTGACGGCTACACCTTC. This sequence encodes CAYEADGYTF.

The rearrangement joins TRBV7-6 to TRBJ2-1, with 7 bases lining up with TRBD2. The germline gives CDR1 SGHVS, CDR2 FNYEAQ. V dropped 5 bases and J dropped 5; count of bases not matched to a gene: 15. The CDR3 has 17 amino acids. The CDR3 loop reads CASSLSWAGGNDNEQFF. The CDR3 region has the DNA TGTGCCAGCAGCCTGTCTTGGGCCGGGGGGAACGACAATGAGCAGTTCTTC.

V gene TRBV19 combines with J gene TRBJ1-5; no firm D call. Germline assignment: CDR1 LNHDA and CDR2 SQIVND (reference sequence). The CDR3 runs to 14 residues. With 9 bases removed from V and 3 bases from J, the gap between germline ends came to 15 bases. The CDR3 nucleotides are TGTGCCAGCCTGGACGGCGCCTTCAATCAGCCCCAGCATTTT. Translated: CASLDGAFNQPQHF.

This sequence joins TRBV5-6 and TRBJ1-5, with a possible D match to TRBD1 (6 bases). V was shortened by 5 bases and J by 9 bases, with 12 bases between the two germline ends. The CDR3 length is 12 residues. In germline, CDR1 is SGHDT, CDR2 YYEEEE. The CDR3 loop is CASSTGNGPQHF. CDR3 DNA: TGTGCCAGCAGTACAGGGAATGGGCCCCAGCATTTT. The full variable domain, rest sourced from reference TRBV5-6 and TRBJ1-5, is DAGVTQSPTHLIKTRGQQVTLRCSPKSGHDTVSWYQQALGQGPQFIFQYYEEEERQRGNFPDRFSGHQFPNYSSELNVNALLLGDSALYLCASSTGNGPQHFGDGTRLSIL.

This chain joins TRBV9 and TRBJ1-1; the match to TRBD1 covers 10 bases. Germline CDR1 is SGDLS and CDR2 is YYNGEE. Germline trimming cut 0 bases from V and 5 bases from J; bases unmatched to any gene: 1. This CDR3 is 14 amino acids long. The CDR3 nucleotides read TGTGCCAGCAGCGTAGGACAGGGGGCTACTGAAGCTTTCTTT. This gives the protein CASSVGQGATEAFF. The full variable domain, with the rest looked up from reference TRBV9 and TRBJ1-1, is DSGVTQTPKHLITATGQRVTLRCSPRSGDLSVYWYQQSLDQGLQFLIQYYNGEERAKGNILERFSAQQFPDLHSELNLSSLELGDSALYFCASSVGQGATEAFFGQGTRLTVV.

The V call is TRBV7-9, the J call TRBJ1-1; 8 bases fit TRBD1. Germline assignment: CDR1 SEHNR and CDR2 FQNEAQ (reference sequence). V gave up 4 bases and J gave up 3 bases; unmatched junction bases: 4. This CDR3 is 14 amino acids long. The CDR3 loop is CASSSGQGYTEAFF. In nucleotides, the CDR3 is TGTGCCAGCAGCTCAGGACAGGGATACACTGAAGCTTTCTTT.

The count of this clone is one. The chain uses TRBV4-3 and TRBJ2-7; no clear D gene. V lost 0 bases to trimming and J lost 3 bases, with 9 bases between them. CDR1 LGHNA and CDR2 YSLEER come from the germline V gene. The CDR3 runs to 14 residues. The CDR3 nucleotides read TGCGCCAGCAGCCAAGACGTGCAGAACTACGAGCAGTACTTC. As protein: CASSQDVQNYEQYF.

The chain uses TRBV20-1 and TRBJ2-7; D is perhaps TRBD1 (5 bases). Trimming left V 3 bases short and J 7 bases short, with 7 bases between. The CDR3 totals 10 residues. The germline gives CDR1 DFQATT, CDR2 SNEGSKA (reference sequence). CDR3 bases: TGCAGTGCTAGCAGGGTAGAGCAGTACTTC. Protein sequence: CSASRVEQYF.

The rearrangement links TRBV10-3 to TRBJ1-2; possibly TRBD1 for D (5 bases). The CDR3 has 16 residues. The germline V gene encodes CDR1 ENHRY and CDR2 SYGVKD. V dropped 3 bases and J dropped 5 bases, with 19 bases sitting between them. CDR3 region: CAISEARDAMSYGYTF. The CDR3 nucleotides read TGTGCCATCAGTGAAGCCAGGGATGCGATGTCGTATGGCTACACCTTC.

The chain links TRBV6-5 to TRBJ1-1, with D possibly TRBD1 on 6 matching bases. Germline lookup yields CDR1 MNHEY and CDR2 SVGAGI. Trimming removed 0 bases at V and 7 bases at J, with 12 bases between. The CDR3 runs to 14 residues. This chain's CDR3 is CASSYSEGTIEAFF. The CDR3 bases are TGTGCCAGCAGTTACTCCGAGGGGACAATTGAAGCTTTCTTT.

The rearrangement uses TRBV4-3 and TRBJ2-7, with TRBD1 matching over 10 bases. The V gene's germline CDR1 is LGHNA and CDR2 YSLEER. This CDR3 has 15 amino acids. V was pared by 4 bases and J by 2 bases, with 5 bases of the junction left unmatched. CDR3 sequence (DNA): TGCGCCAGCAGCCCGGGACAGGGGATCACCTACGAGCAGTACTTC. Translation: CASSPGQGITYEQYF.

The chain joins TRBV29-1 to TRBJ1-2, with 9 bases lining up with TRBD1. The V and J ends lost 6 bases and 8 bases, in that order; junction bases with no gene match: 7. Germline V lookup: CDR1 SQVTM, CDR2 ANQGSEA. The CDR3 length is 12 residues. The CDR3, as DNA: TGCAGCGTGCCGACAGGGGGTAACGGCTACACCTTC. Protein: CSVPTGGNGYTF.

With regard to this clone: Other DNA sequences of this sample code for an identical CDR3. This chain uses TRBV13 with TRBJ1-5; D is uncertain. This CDR3 contains 12 residues. Deletions cut 0 bases from V and 7 bases from J, with 4 bases between. Germline V gene lookup returns CDR1 PRHDT and CDR2 FYEKMQ (reference sequence). The CDR3 here is CASSLGGQPQHF. The CDR3 DNA reads TGTGCCAGCAGCTTAGGCGGCCAGCCCCAGCATTTT.

This clone was seen a handful of times. The genes are TRBV29-1 and TRBJ2-7; D remains unclear. Germline V gene sequence: CDR1 SQVTM, CDR2 ANQGSEA. V dropped 5 bases and J dropped 3 bases, with 8 bases sitting between them. This CDR3 is built from 11 residues. CDR3 sequence (DNA): TGCAGCGTTTTGATGAACTACGAGCAGTACTTC. Residues: CSVLMNYEQYF.